This T cell receptor (beta chain) was documented in a study of control samples from healthy donors and cancer patients. TCRdb's copy holds only in-frame clones and misses some; the assay was immunoSEQ multiplex PCR. The sample holds 150,000 to 200,000 clones, just over 85% seen once. This CDR3 comprises 14 residues. Trimming shortened V by 4 bases and J by 8 bases, and 13 bases separated the two germline ends. CDR1 is SGHRS, CDR2 YFSETQ, per germline. This clone was picked up a small number of times. This receptor was obtained from a woman under 40 in good health. V usage is TRBV5-1 and J usage is TRBJ1-6, with a possible D match to TRBD1 (5 bases). The source material was blood. CDR3 coding DNA: TGCGCCAGCAGCCTGGGGGGGATGGATTCACCCCTCCACTTT. Protein sequence: CASSLGGMDSPLHF. The full variable domain, rest sourced from reference TRBV5-1 and TRBJ1-6, is KAGVTQTPRYLIKTRGQQVTLSCSPISGHRSVSWYQQTPGQGLQFLFEYFSETQRNKGNFPGRFSGRQFSNSRSEMNVSTLELGDSALYLCASSLGGMDSPLHFGNGTRLTVT.